The 28 T cell receptor beta chains in this list originate from one sample, sequenced in a study of early T cells in non-severe SARS-CoV-2 infection. Each CDR3 protein gets one entry after TCRdb re-called the 5' RACE reads with MiXCR. The sample includes about 80,000 distinct CDR3 sequences, over 8.5% of them seen just once. The sample consisted of whole blood. These TCRs come from an adult who was a healthcare worker with PCR-confirmed SARS-CoV-2 infection or an uninfected control (not recorded which).

The genes are TRBV21-1 and TRBJ2-7; the tabulated D call, TRBD1, remains unverified against the DNA. TRBV21-1 is shown as a pseudogene. The CDR3 runs 13 residues. The CDR3 region has the DNA TGTGCCAGCAGCAAACTCCAGGGCTACGAGCAGTACTTC. Translating it yields CASSKLQGYEQYF.

This clonotype was seen only a few times. V usage is TRBV4-1 and J usage is TRBJ2-7; D unresolved. The CDR3 consists of 12 residues. Germline V lookup: CDR1 MGHRA, CDR2 YSYEKL. V was clipped by 4 bases and J by 6 bases, with 10 bases between them. CDR3: CASSPRPGEQYF. In nucleotides, the CDR3 is TGCGCCAGCAGCCCCAGACCCGGCGAGCAGTACTTC.

The sample holds many counts of this clonotype. The DNA for the CDR3 is TGTGCCAGCAACCCCGGAGGGACCGGGGAGCTGTTTTTT. Protein: CASNPGGTGELFF. The chain is built from TRBV11-1 and TRBJ2-2; D is possibly TRBD2 (6 bases). The V end lost 7 bases, the J end lost 5 bases, and 11 bases lay between the germline ends. This CDR3 is 13 amino acids long. Per germline, CDR1 SGHAT and CDR2 FQDESV (reference sequence).

The chain has TRBV6-5 and TRBJ2-2; 10 nucleotides align to TRBD2. This CDR3 contains 18 residues. Germline loops: CDR1 MNHEY, CDR2 SVGAGI. Trimming cost V 2 bases and J 1 base; bases outside gene matches: 7. The CDR3 nucleotides read TGTGCCAGCAGTTACCTAAGGACTAGCGGAGAGAACACCGGGGAGCTGTTTTTT. Residues: CASSYLRTSGENTGELFF.

In this sample, this clonotype turned up many times. This chain joins TRBV7-3 and TRBJ2-3; 15 bases are shared with TRBD2. The CDR3 length is 17 residues. Germline V gene data show CDR1 as SGHTA and CDR2 as FQGTGA. Germline trimming cut 5 bases from V and 5 bases from J; bases unmatched to any gene: 8. The CDR3 DNA reads TGTGCCAGCAGCCCCTCCGGGACTAGCGGGAGGATAGATACGCAGTATTTT. The encoded protein is CASSPSGTSGRIDTQYF.

The chain carries TRBV2 and TRBJ2-3; 11 nucleotides line up with TRBD2. The V gene end was trimmed by 6 bases and the J gene end by 5 bases; junction bases not matched to a gene: 7. This CDR3 comprises 15 residues. The germline CDR1 and CDR2 sequences are SNHLY and FYNNEI. The CDR3 DNA sequence: TGTGCCAGCAGGGACGAACTAGCGGGAGTAGATACGCAGTATTTT. This codes for CASRDELAGVDTQYF.

The rearrangement links TRBV9 to TRBJ1-3; D gene uncertain. Looked up from germline, CDR1 is SGDLS and CDR2 is YYNGEE. CDR3 length: 12 amino acids. V lost 0 bases and J lost 2, with 0 bases in between. CDR3: CASSVAGNTIYF. DNA of the CDR3: TGTGCCAGCAGCGTAGCTGGAAACACCATATATTTT.

This chain joins TRBV28 and TRBJ1-1; 7 nucleotides line up with TRBD1. This CDR3 has 12 amino acids. Trimming removed 5 bases from V and 6 bases from J; junction bases left unmatched: 3. Germline V gives CDR1 MDHEN, CDR2 SYDVKM. The CDR3 sequence: CASSGQVAEAFF. The CDR3 DNA sequence: TGTGCCAGCAGTGGACAGGTCGCTGAAGCTTTCTTT.

At least ten counts were recorded for this clonotype. The V and J genes are TRBV13 and TRBJ2-7; 10 bases line up with TRBD2. CDR3 length: 17 residues. Germline values: CDR1 PRHDT, CDR2 FYEKMQ (reference sequence). J lost 5 bases, V lost 5 bases, and 15 bases had no gene match. The CDR3 bases are TGTGCCAGCAGCGCGGGGGTAGCGGGGGGTCCGCCCCACGAGCAGTACTTC. Residues: CASSAGVAGGPPHEQYF.

This clonotype showed up just a few times. The J gene is TRBJ2-2, the V gene TRBV3-1, with D possibly matching TRBD2 (5 bases). The CDR3 is made up of 15 amino acids. Germline-derived CDR1 and CDR2 are LGHDT and YNNKEL (reference sequence). Trimming took off 4 bases at V and 1 base at J, with 10 bases between the two ends. The CDR3 DNA sequence: TGTGCCAGCAGCCCCTACCGGGAGAACACCGGGGAGCTGTTTTTT. Residues: CASSPYRENTGELFF. The variable domain in full, with the rest retrieved from reference TRBV3-1 and TRBJ2-2, is DTAVSQTPKYLVTQMGNDKSIKCEQNLGHDTMYWYKQDSKKFLKIMFSYNNKELIINETVPNRFSPKSPDKAHLNLHINSLELGDSAVYFCASSPYRENTGELFFGEGSRLTVL.

The V and J genes are TRBV20-1 and TRBJ2-3, with D possibly being TRBD1 (5 bases). Germline V lookup: CDR1 DFQATT, CDR2 SNEGSKA (reference sequence). Trimming removed 3 bases at V and 3 bases at J, with 19 bases between. The length of the CDR3 is 16 residues. The CDR3 nucleotides read TGCAGTGCTAGCCACTCGCTAGGGGTGAGGACAGATACGCAGTATTTT. Residues: CSASHSLGVRTDTQYF.

The chain links TRBV7-2 to TRBJ2-1; D call uncertain. The CDR3 totals 17 residues. V gave up 0 bases and J gave up 3 bases, with 15 bases separating them. Per the germline V gene, CDR1 is SGHTA and CDR2 is FQGNSA. The CDR3 sequence: CASSLAGLGSVYNEQFF. CDR3 nucleotide sequence: TGTGCCAGCAGCTTAGCCGGGCTGGGAAGTGTCTACAATGAGCAGTTCTTC.

This clonotype was recorded many times. The J gene is TRBJ2-1, the V gene TRBV28, with a tentative D call TRBD2 (5 bases). The germline V gene encodes CDR1 MDHEN and CDR2 SYDVKM. This CDR3 has 14 residues. V gave up 11 bases and J gave up 0 bases, with 14 bases separating them. For the CDR3, the DNA is TGTGCCTCACACGCGGGTTACTCCTACAATGAGCAGTTCTTC. It translates to CASHAGYSYNEQFF.

The gene calls are TRBV3-1 and TRBJ2-3; D gene unclear. The length of the CDR3 is 15 residues. V was trimmed by 1 base and J by 1 base, leaving 9 bases between them. Germline CDR1 reads LGHDT; CDR2 reads YNNKEL (reference sequence). The CDR3 DNA follows: TGTGCCAGCAGCCAAGGTTGGGCGCGCACAGATACGCAGTATTTT. Translating gives CASSQGWARTDTQYF.

This clonotype was counted only a few times. The chain combines TRBV14 with TRBJ2-3; no firm D call. Germline V CDR1 and CDR2: SGHDN, FVKESK. This CDR3 is built from 13 residues. V lost 0 bases and J lost 5, with 6 bases in between. The CDR3 loop is CASSQELLDTQYF. The CDR3 DNA is TGTGCCAGCAGCCAAGAACTTCTAGATACGCAGTATTTT.

The chain combines TRBV3-1 with TRBJ2-7; perhaps D is TRBD1 or TRBD2 (6 bases each). CDR3 length: 14 amino acids. The germline CDR1 and CDR2 sequences are LGHDT and YNNKEL (reference sequence). The ends were cut back, 3 bases at V and 2 bases at J, with 11 bases in the middle. The CDR3 loop reads CASSHRGRTYEQYF. The CDR3 DNA is TGTGCCAGCAGCCATCGGGGGCGGACCTACGAGCAGTACTTC.

The CDR3 DNA reads TGTGCCAGCAGCTGGTCCCCCTCGGGCGAGCAGTACTTC. Translation gives CASSWSPSGEQYF. The gene calls are TRBV5-6 and TRBJ2-7; no firm D call. This CDR3 region has 13 residues. CDR1 SGHDT and CDR2 YYEEEE come from the germline V gene. The V gene lost 3 bases and the J gene lost 6 bases, with 13 bases spanning the gap.

This clonotype was picked up many times. This rearrangement joins TRBV20-1 to TRBJ1-5; unclear D gene. The CDR3 has 14 amino acids. The V end lost 3 bases, the J end lost 2 bases, and 11 bases lay between the germline ends. The V gene's germline CDR1 is DFQATT and CDR2 SNEGSKA (reference sequence). The CDR3 is CSARVSAGNQPQHF. The CDR3, as DNA: TGCAGTGCTAGGGTCAGTGCGGGCAATCAGCCCCAGCATTTT.

This clonotype has more than one count but fewer than ten. This chain joins TRBV20-1 and TRBJ2-2; TRBD1 or TRBD2 may be the D gene (5 bases each). In germline, CDR1 is DFQATT, CDR2 SNEGSKA (reference sequence). The CDR3 is 13 amino acids. The V end lost 0 bases, the J end lost 6 bases, and 8 bases lay between the germline ends. CDR3 region: CSARDGTAGELFF. The CDR3 nucleotides are TGCAGTGCTAGAGACGGGACCGCCGGGGAGCTGTTTTTT.

This clonotype was detected a few times. CDR3 bases: TGTGCCAGCAGTTTTTTCGCGGGAGGGCCGGCTTACAATGAGCAGTTCTTC. It codes for CASSFFAGGPAYNEQFF. The V gene is TRBV12-3 or TRBV12-4, the J gene TRBJ2-1; 9 bases are a match to TRBD2. The CDR3 length is 17 residues. Trimming at V came to 3 bases and at J to 4 bases, leaving 10 bases not matched to a gene.

At least ten counts were recorded for this clonotype. This chain joins TRBV5-4 and TRBJ1-3, with D unresolved. V lost 0 bases and J lost 6, with 13 bases in between. Germline V gene data show CDR1 as SGHNT and CDR2 as YYREEE (reference sequence). This CDR3 has 15 residues. CDR3 sequence reads: CASSLDQGRVNTIYF. CDR3 in DNA: TGTGCCAGCAGCTTGGATCAAGGGCGTGTAAACACCATATATTTT. Variable domain in full (rest from reference TRBV5-4 and TRBJ1-3): ETGVTQSPTHLIKTRGQQVTLRCSSQSGHNTVSWYQQALGQGPQFIFQYYREEENGRGNFPPRFSGLQFPNYSSELNVNALELDDSALYLCASSLDQGRVNTIYFGEGSWLTVV.

This chain joins TRBV14 and TRBJ2-7; TRBD1 is a possible D gene (6 bases). Looked up from germline, CDR1 is SGHDN and CDR2 is FVKESK. V was trimmed by 6 bases and J by 0 bases, leaving 9 bases between them. CDR3 size: 13 residues. Here the CDR3 reads CASRPGASYEQYF. The DNA for the CDR3 is TGTGCCAGCAGACCAGGGGCCTCCTACGAGCAGTACTTC.

The table lists this clonotype with a few counts. The rearrangement joins TRBV25-1 to TRBJ2-1; D call uncertain. This CDR3 spans 12 amino acids. The ends were cut back, 3 bases at V and 9 bases at J, with 9 bases in the middle. Germline lookup yields CDR1 MGHDK and CDR2 SYGVNS. CDR3 residues: CASSERDTEQFF. DNA of the CDR3: TGTGCCAGCAGTGAGCGAGACACTGAGCAGTTCTTC.

This clonotype was recorded at least ten times. The chain employs TRBV6-5 and TRBJ2-2; perhaps TRBD1 as D (5 bases). The CDR3 sequence is 13 residues long. Germline V CDR1 and CDR2: MNHEY, SVGAGI. Trimming took off 6 bases at V and 3 bases at J, with 8 bases between the two ends. The CDR3 loop reads CASRGLDTGELFF. CDR3 nucleotide sequence: TGTGCCAGCAGGGGGCTTGACACCGGGGAGCTGTTTTTT.

There are many counts of this clonotype. This chain links TRBV5-1 with TRBJ2-3; 9 bases align to TRBD2. The CDR3 consists of 17 residues. In germline, CDR1 is SGHRS, CDR2 YFSETQ. V dropped 4 bases and J dropped 2; count of bases not matched to a gene: 11. DNA of the CDR3: TGCGCCAGCAGCATGCGTGGGAGCGGGAGGACCACAGATACGCAGTATTTT. Residues: CASSMRGSGRTTDTQYF.

This clonotype was detected a few times. The chain recombines TRBV27 with TRBJ2-4; D is possibly TRBD1 (5 bases). V was cut by 5 bases and J by 0 bases, with 14 bases left in between. This CDR3 is 16 amino acids long. Per germline, CDR1 MNHEY and CDR2 SMNVEV (reference sequence). CDR3 in DNA: TGTGCCAGCAGTCCCGGAATCGACAGAGCCAAAAACATTCAGTACTTC. Translation gives CASSPGIDRAKNIQYF.

This clonotype was detected ten times or more. The chain carries TRBV7-2 and TRBJ2-7, with D uncertain. The CDR3 is made up of 14 amino acids. The germline V gene encodes CDR1 SGHTA and CDR2 FQGNSA. V lost 0 bases, J lost 5 bases, and 11 bases lay in between. The DNA for the CDR3 is TGTGCCAGCAGCTTAGCGGTTAAAAACAACGAGCAGTACTTC. This sequence encodes CASSLAVKNNEQYF.

This clonotype was recorded a few times. The chain joins TRBV5-4 to TRBJ2-1; D not certain. V lost 0 bases and J 7 bases, leaving 8 bases between the germline ends. The CDR3 is made up of 13 amino acids. From germline, CDR1 is SGHNT and CDR2 YYREEE (reference sequence). The CDR3 here is CASSLEARNEQFF. CDR3 coding DNA: TGTGCCAGCAGCTTGGAGGCGAGGAATGAGCAGTTCTTC.